One T cell receptor (beta chain) is described in this entry. Its antigen is unknown. The sample belongs to a study of identical twins. General study findings and limits: One should note that invariant MAIT and iNKT cells could partly confound zero-insertion analyses.

MiXCR, applied by TCRdb to the 5' RACE reads, yields one record per CDR3 protein. The data contain hundreds of thousands of distinct CDR3 sequences, about 20% of them seen just once; the ten biggest clones take up about 12%. This CDR3 has 16 residues. From germline, CDR1 is ENHRY and CDR2 SYGVKD. V lost 6 bases, J lost 0 bases, and 18 bases lay in between. Separately, the same data were catalogued under a study of T cells expressing NK-cell markers.

Sequenced material: PBMCs. This chain joins TRBV10-3 and TRBJ2-7; possibly TRBD1 or TRBD2 for D (5 bases each). The receptor's source is a woman aged 18-29 years in good health. The CDR3 reads CAIRPPGPLSSYEQYF. Written as DNA, the CDR3 is TGTGCCATCAGACCCCCGGGACCGTTAAGCTCCTACGAGCAGTACTTC.